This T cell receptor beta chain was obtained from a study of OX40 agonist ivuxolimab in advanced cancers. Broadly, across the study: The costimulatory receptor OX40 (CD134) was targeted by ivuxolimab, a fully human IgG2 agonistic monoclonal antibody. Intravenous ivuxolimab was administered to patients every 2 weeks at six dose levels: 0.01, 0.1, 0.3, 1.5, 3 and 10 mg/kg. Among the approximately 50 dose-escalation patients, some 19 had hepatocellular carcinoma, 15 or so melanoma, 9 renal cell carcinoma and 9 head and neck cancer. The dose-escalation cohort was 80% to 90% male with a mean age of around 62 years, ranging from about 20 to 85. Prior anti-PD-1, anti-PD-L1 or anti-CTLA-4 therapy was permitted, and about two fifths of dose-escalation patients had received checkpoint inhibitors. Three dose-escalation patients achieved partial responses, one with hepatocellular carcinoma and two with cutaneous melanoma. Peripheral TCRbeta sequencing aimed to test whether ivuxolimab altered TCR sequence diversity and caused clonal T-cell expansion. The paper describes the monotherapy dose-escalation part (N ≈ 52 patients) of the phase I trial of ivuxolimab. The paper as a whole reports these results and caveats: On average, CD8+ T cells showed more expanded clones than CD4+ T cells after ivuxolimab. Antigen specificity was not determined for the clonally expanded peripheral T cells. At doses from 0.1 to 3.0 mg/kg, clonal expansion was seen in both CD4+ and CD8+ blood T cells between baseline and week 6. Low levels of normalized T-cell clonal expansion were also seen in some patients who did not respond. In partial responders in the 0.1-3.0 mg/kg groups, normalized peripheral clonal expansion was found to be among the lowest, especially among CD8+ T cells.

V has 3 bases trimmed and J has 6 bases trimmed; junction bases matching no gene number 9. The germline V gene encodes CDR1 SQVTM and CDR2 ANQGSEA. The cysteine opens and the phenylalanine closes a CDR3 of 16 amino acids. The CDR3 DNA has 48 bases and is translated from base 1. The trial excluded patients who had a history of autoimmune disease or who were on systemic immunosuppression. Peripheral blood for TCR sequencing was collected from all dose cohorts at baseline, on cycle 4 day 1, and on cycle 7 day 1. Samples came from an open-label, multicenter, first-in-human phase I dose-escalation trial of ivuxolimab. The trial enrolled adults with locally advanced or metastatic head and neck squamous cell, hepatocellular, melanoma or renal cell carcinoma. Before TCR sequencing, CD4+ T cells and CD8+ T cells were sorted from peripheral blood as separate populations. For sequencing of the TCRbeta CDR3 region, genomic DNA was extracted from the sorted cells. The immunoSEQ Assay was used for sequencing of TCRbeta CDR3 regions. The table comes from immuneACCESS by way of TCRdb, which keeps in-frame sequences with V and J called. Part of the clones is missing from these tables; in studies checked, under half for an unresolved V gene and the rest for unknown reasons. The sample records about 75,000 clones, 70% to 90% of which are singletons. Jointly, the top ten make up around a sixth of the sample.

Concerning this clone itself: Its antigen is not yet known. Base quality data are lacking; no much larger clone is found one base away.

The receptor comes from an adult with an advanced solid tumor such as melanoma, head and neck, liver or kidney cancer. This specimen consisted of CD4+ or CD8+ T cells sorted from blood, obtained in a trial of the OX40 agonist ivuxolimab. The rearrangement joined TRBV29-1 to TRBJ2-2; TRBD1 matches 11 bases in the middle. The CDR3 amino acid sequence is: CSVEFGTGGGPGELFF. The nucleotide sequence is TGCAGCGTTGAGTTCGGGACAGGGGGAGGTCCCGGGGAGCTGTTTTTT.